Following are 20 T cell receptor beta chains from one sample sequenced in a study of cytomegalovirus exposure and HLA in healthy donors. Primers included in the PCR were 60 Vbeta and 13 Jbeta primers. Measured with immunoSEQ multiplex PCR; TCRdb has only the in-frame clones, and not every one. The sample contains fewer than 200,000 clones, roughly 82% of which appear only once. The sample comprised PBMCs. Receptors were obtained from a man aged 45-65 years in good health and CMV-seropositive.

This chain uses TRBV7-2 with TRBJ1-4; 11 bases are shared with TRBD1. CDR1 and CDR2 (germline): SGHTA, FQGNSA. This CDR3 is built from 15 residues. After removal of 4 bases from V and 10 bases from J, the junction contained 8 bases not matched to a gene. CDR3 region: CASSSRDRGFGKLFF. In nucleotides, the CDR3 is TGTGCCAGCAGCTCCCGGGACAGGGGGTTTGGAAAACTGTTTTTT. Looking up the rest from reference TRBV7-2 and TRBJ1-4 gives the full variable domain: GAGVSQSPSNKVTEKGKDVELRCDPISGHTALYWYRQSLGQGLEFLIYFQGNSAPDKSGLPSDRFSAERTGGSVSTLTIQRTQQEDSAVYLCASSSRDRGFGKLFFGSGTQLSVL.

This clone was counted between two and nine times. This chain links TRBV4-3 with TRBJ2-2; 9 bases are shared with TRBD2. The V segment lost 0 bases and the J segment 7 bases; nucleotides outside the gene matches: 12. This CDR3 is built from 18 residues. CDR1 LGHNA and CDR2 YSLEER come from the germline V gene. The DNA for the CDR3 is TGCGCCAGCAGCCAAGAATTTCGAGCGGGGGGCTTAAGCGGGGAGCTGTTTTTT. It is translated as CASSQEFRAGGLSGELFF.

The CDR3 loop reads CASSLEAGRYNEQFF. In DNA form, the CDR3 reads TGTGCCAGCAGCTTAGAAGCGGGCCGCTACAATGAGCAGTTCTTC. The V call is TRBV7-2, the J call TRBJ2-1; D might be TRBD2 (6 bases). CDR1 and CDR2 (germline): SGHTA, FQGNSA. The germline V and J ends were trimmed by 1 base and 3 bases, with 10 bases remaining between them. CDR3 length: 15 amino acids.

Notes on this clone: Compared with germline, one end of the junction differs, possibly owing to a read error. Other DNA sequences in the sample encode the same CDR3. The V call is TRBV5-6, the J call TRBJ1-1; the D gene is possibly TRBD1 (5 bases). CDR1 and CDR2 from the germline V gene are SGHDT and YYEEEE. The CDR3 sequence is 17 residues long. The CDR3: CASSPLGGGKGNTEAFF. The DNA for the CDR3 is TGTGCCAGCAGCCCCCTGGGCGGGGGTAAGGGGAACACTGAAGCCTTCTTT.

The chain links TRBV5-1 to TRBJ2-3; 7 bases line up with TRBD1. With 4 bases clipped from V and 2 bases from J, the junction kept 4 bases outside the gene matches. Per the germline V gene, CDR1 is SGHRS and CDR2 is YFSETQ. The CDR3 has 14 amino acids. CDR3 amino acids: CASSKGQTTDTQYF. CDR3 DNA: TGCGCCAGCAGCAAGGGACAGACCACAGATACGCAGTATTTT.

The chain carries TRBV7-2 and TRBJ1-2; 7 nucleotides match TRBD1. The CDR3 runs to 13 residues. Germline values: CDR1 SGHTA, CDR2 FQGNSA. The V segment lost 5 bases and the J segment 6 bases; nucleotides outside the gene matches: 6. The CDR3 spells CASSPRQGHGYTF. The DNA for the CDR3 is TGTGCCAGCAGCCCCCGACAGGGCCATGGCTACACCTTC.

The chain links TRBV5-4 to TRBJ1-2; maybe TRBD1 (6 bases). CDR3 length equals 15 residues. Deletions cut 4 bases from V and 1 base from J, with 14 bases between. CDR1 SGHNT and CDR2 YYREEE come from the germline V gene (reference sequence). The CDR3 DNA follows: TGTGCCAGCAGCCTTCGGACAGCCCTTAACTATGGCTACACCTTC. Its protein is CASSLRTALNYGYTF.

CDR3 protein: CASSERGLYNSPLHF. In nucleotides, the CDR3 is TGTGCCAGCAGTGAGAGGGGGCTCTATAATTCACCCCTCCACTTT. This sequence joins TRBV2 and TRBJ1-6, with 7 bases that match TRBD1. The CDR3 has 15 residues. V lost 3 bases, J lost 3 bases, and 2 bases stayed unmatched. CDR1 and CDR2 from the germline V gene are SNHLY and FYNNEI.

This clone was recorded a few times. V and J are TRBV2 and TRBJ2-7; D is possibly TRBD2 (6 bases). The V and J ends lost 0 bases and 2 bases respectively, with 11 bases between them. In germline, CDR1 is SNHLY, CDR2 FYNNEI. The CDR3 is made up of 15 amino acids. CDR3 protein: CASSEARGSTYEQYF. The DNA of the CDR3 is TGTGCCAGCAGTGAAGCGCGGGGATCAACCTACGAGCAGTACTTC.

This clone was picked up a small number of times. The rearrangement uses TRBV5-1 and TRBJ2-7; D remains ambiguous. The CDR3 is 15 residues long. Between the trimmed V and J ends, which lost 0 bases and 5 bases, there was a span of 15 bases. The germline V gene encodes CDR1 SGHRS and CDR2 YFSETQ. This CDR3 reads CASSLDPLSRDEQYF. CDR3 nucleotide sequence: TGCGCCAGCAGCTTGGATCCTTTATCCCGGGACGAGCAGTACTTC. The variable domain in full, with the rest retrieved from reference TRBV5-1 and TRBJ2-7, is KAGVTQTPRYLIKTRGQQVTLSCSPISGHRSVSWYQQTPGQGLQFLFEYFSETQRNKGNFPGRFSGRQFSNSRSEMNVSTLELGDSALYLCASSLDPLSRDEQYFGPGTRLTVT.

CDR3 coding DNA: TGTGCCAGCAGTTACTCCAGGGGCGGCAATCAGCCCCAGCATTTT. Residues: CASSYSRGGNQPQHF. The rearrangement joins TRBV6-6 to TRBJ1-5, with D perhaps TRBD1 (6 bases). Trimming left V 0 bases short and J 2 bases short, with 8 bases between. Germline V gene lookup returns CDR1 MNHNY and CDR2 SVGAGI (reference sequence). This CDR3 is built from 15 residues.

This chain connects TRBV13 to TRBJ2-7; 8 bases match TRBD1. CDR3 length equals 14 residues. Germline V gene sequence: CDR1 PRHDT, CDR2 FYEKMQ (reference sequence). The trim removed 5 bases at V and 4 bases at J, leaving 7 bases unmatched. The CDR3 reads CASSQDRATYEQYF. DNA of the CDR3: TGTGCCAGCAGCCAGGACAGGGCTACTTACGAGCAGTACTTC. The whole variable domain, filled in from reference TRBV13 and TRBJ2-7, reads AAGVIQSPRHLIKEKRETATLKCYPIPRHDTVYWYQQGPGQDPQFLISFYEKMQSDKGSIPDRFSAQQFSDYHSELNMSSLELGDSALYFCASSQDRATYEQYFGPGTRLTVT.

This clone was picked up one time. This chain connects TRBV2 to TRBJ2-7; TRBD1 matches at 10 bases. Looked up from germline, CDR1 is SNHLY and CDR2 is FYNNEI. The V segment lost 6 bases and the J segment 10 bases; nucleotides outside the gene matches: 15. The CDR3 consists of 15 residues. This chain's CDR3 is CASSYNPGQGSNQYF. CDR3 in DNA: TGTGCCAGCAGCTACAATCCGGGACAGGGGTCGAATCAGTACTTC. Full variable domain (missing parts from reference TRBV2 and TRBJ2-7): EPEVTQTPSHQVTQMGQEVILRCVPISNHLYFYWYRQILGQKVEFLVSFYNNEISEKSEIFDDQFSVERPDGSNFTLKIRSTKLEDSAMYFCASSYNPGQGSNQYFGPGTRLTVT.

The chain employs TRBV28 and TRBJ2-7; 11 bases are a match to TRBD1. CDR1 and CDR2 (germline): MDHEN, SYDVKM. The CDR3 contains 15 residues. V was clipped by 7 bases and J by 3 bases; unmatched bases: 8. In DNA form, the CDR3 reads TGTGCCAGCAACATACCGGGACAGGGGGACTACGAGCAGTACTTC. The encoded protein is CASNIPGQGDYEQYF.

V gene TRBV4-2 combines with J gene TRBJ2-7, with D tentatively TRBD1 (5 bases). This CDR3 is built from 15 residues. Germline lookup yields CDR1 LGHNA and CDR2 YNFKEQ. Trimming pared 5 bases from V and 6 bases from J, leaving 20 bases between. As DNA, the CDR3 is TGTGCCAGCAGCAGACCCCAGGGTGGGCGGATCGAGCAGTACTTC. Translation gives CASSRPQGGRIEQYF.

This chain links TRBV5-5 with TRBJ2-5; 10 bases fit TRBD2. Losses at the gene ends were 1 base for V and 6 bases for J; bases not matched to a gene: 9. The CDR3 runs to 16 residues. Germline V gives CDR1 SGHKS, CDR2 YYEKEE (reference sequence). The CDR3 DNA reads as TGTGCCAGCAGCTTGTCAATTCAGCGGGGGGGCCAGACCCAGTACTTC. Protein product: CASSLSIQRGGQTQYF.

The rearrangement links TRBV10-2 to TRBJ1-5; D might be TRBD1 (6 bases). The CDR3 has 13 amino acids. V lost 2 bases and J 10 bases, leaving 12 bases between the germline ends. From germline, CDR1 is WSHSY and CDR2 SAAADI. In DNA, the CDR3 is TGCGCCAGCAGTGAGAACACAGGGCAACCCCAGCATTTT. It specifies CASSENTGQPQHF.

The rearrangement links TRBV5-1 to TRBJ2-5, with 7 bases identical to TRBD2. In germline, CDR1 is SGHRS, CDR2 YFSETQ. The CDR3 has 16 amino acids. The trim removed 3 bases at V and 4 bases at J, leaving 12 bases unmatched. The CDR3 protein is CASSWGYREVGETQYF. CDR3 coding DNA: TGCGCCAGCAGCTGGGGTTACCGGGAGGTAGGAGAGACCCAGTACTTC. Combining the CDR3 with reference TRBV5-1 and TRBJ2-5 gives the whole variable domain KAGVTQTPRYLIKTRGQQVTLSCSPISGHRSVSWYQQTPGQGLQFLFEYFSETQRNKGNFPGRFSGRQFSNSRSEMNVSTLELGDSALYLCASSWGYREVGETQYFGPGTRLLVL.

J is TRBJ1-6 and V is TRBV11-2, with D maybe TRBD1 (6 bases). Germline V gene sequence: CDR1 SGHAT, CDR2 FQNNGV. Trimming left V 5 bases short and J 8 bases short, with 19 bases between. The CDR3 contains 16 residues. The CDR3 DNA reads as TGTGCCAGCAGCCCAGTGAGAACAGGGAGATATTCACCCCTCCACTTT. It specifies CASSPVRTGRYSPLHF.

The V and J genes are TRBV18 and TRBJ2-7; a weak D match, TRBD2 (5 bases). Trimming stripped 3 bases from V and 6 bases from J, with 18 bases between. Germline V CDR1 and CDR2: KGHSH, LQKENI. This CDR3 has 15 residues. The CDR3 sequence is CASSPRSDTDSEQYF. The CDR3 DNA is TGTGCCAGCTCACCCCGCTCCGACACGGACTCCGAGCAGTACTTC.